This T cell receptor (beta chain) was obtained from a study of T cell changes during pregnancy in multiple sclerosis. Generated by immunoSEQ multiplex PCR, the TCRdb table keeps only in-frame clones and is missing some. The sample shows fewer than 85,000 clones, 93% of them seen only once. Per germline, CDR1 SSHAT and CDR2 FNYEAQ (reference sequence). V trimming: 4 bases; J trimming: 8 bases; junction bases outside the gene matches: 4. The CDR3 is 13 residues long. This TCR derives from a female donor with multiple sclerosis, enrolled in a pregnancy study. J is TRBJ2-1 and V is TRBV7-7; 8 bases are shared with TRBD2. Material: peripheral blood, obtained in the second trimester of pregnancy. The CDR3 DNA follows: TGTGCCAGCAGCTCGGGACTAGGGGATGAGCAGTTCTTC. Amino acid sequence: CASSSGLGDEQFF.